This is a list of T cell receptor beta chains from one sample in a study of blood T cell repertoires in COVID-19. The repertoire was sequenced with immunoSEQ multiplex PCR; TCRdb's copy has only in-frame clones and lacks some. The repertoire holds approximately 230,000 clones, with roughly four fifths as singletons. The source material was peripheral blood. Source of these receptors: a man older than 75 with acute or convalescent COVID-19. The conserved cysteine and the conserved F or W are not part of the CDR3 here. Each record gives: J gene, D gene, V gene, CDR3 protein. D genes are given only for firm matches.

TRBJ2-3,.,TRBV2,ASSRDIMAGDTQY
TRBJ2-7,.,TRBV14,ASSQFPREQY
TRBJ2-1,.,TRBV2,ASSGGGRLALQF
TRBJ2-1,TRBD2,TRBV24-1,ATTGLAGGYNEQF
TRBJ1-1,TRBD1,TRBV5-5,ASSSLTGLGTEAF
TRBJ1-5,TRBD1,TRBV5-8,ASSLAPGGQPQH
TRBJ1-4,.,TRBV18,ASQSGGNEKLF
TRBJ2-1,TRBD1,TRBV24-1,ATAGQGINEQF
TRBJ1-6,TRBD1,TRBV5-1,ASSLGPGGSPPLH
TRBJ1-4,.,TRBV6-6,ASTDRINEKLF
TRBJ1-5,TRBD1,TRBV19,ASSTQPGTGAGNQPQH
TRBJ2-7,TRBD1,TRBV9,ASSAGDRAGNEQY
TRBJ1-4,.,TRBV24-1,ATSDPRELNEKLF
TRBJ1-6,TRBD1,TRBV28,ASSPTGGAHNSPLH
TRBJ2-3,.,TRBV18,ASSLSVSTDTQY
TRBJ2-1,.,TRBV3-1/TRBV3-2,ASSQGTGWENEQF
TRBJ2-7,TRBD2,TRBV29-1,SATSINYEQY
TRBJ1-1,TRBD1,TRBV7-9,ASSSDRTNTEAF
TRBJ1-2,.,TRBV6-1,ASSEQPLTNAPYT
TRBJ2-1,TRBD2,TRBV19,ASRARGGRYNEQF
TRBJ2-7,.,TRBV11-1,ASSLGLENPSTKQY
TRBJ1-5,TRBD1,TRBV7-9,ASSPGTVNDQPQH